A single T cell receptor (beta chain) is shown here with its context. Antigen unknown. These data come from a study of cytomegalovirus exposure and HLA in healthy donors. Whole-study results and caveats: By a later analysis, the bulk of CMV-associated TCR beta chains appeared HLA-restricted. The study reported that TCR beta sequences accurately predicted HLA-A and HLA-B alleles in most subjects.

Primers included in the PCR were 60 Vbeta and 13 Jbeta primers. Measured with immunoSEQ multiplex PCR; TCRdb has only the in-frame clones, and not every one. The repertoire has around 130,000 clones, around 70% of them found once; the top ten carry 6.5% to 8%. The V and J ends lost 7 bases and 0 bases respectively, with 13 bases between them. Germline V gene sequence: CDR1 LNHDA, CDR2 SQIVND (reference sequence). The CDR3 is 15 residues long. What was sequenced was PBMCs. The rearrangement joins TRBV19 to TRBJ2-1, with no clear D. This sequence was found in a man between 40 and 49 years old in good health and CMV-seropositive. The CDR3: CASNPQHSSYNEQFF. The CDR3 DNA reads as TGTGCCAGTAACCCACAGCATAGCTCCTACAATGAGCAGTTCTTC.